This TCR beta chain was retrieved from a study of T cells after yellow fever vaccination (dated by TCRdb to the late 2010s). Notes on the research overall: Libraries from fractions with low cell numbers were prepared with the SMART-Seq v4 Ultra Low Input RNA kit. Two healthy male donors, one aged 18 to 30 and one aged 30 to 40 years, made up the cohort. To track T-cell clones before and after primary and booster YFV17D yellow fever vaccination, bulk TCR alpha and beta repertoires were sequenced longitudinally. Blood was collected at multiple timepoints before and after primary and secondary immunization, and bulk PBMC replicates and cell subsets were isolated.

Findings and caveats that apply to the study as a whole: After the booster, most of the clones that had expanded following primary vaccination were detected again (around 95% of CD4 and roughly 90% of CD8), which suggests that memory was broadly maintained. A small share of clonotypes occurred in both CD4 and CD8 compartments, likely arising from convergent recombination. The secondary T-cell response was found to be weaker but faster than the primary response, with a peak reached on day 5 rather than on day 15. Because the study included only two donors, the extent to which the findings can be generalized is limited. Because abundant contaminating clonotypes from the bulk population could be contained in FACS-sorted repertoires, computational filtering was required.

Synthesis of TCR cDNA relied on 5'RACE template switching, a step that introduced a universal primer site along with unique molecular identifiers. Priming for cDNA synthesis came from both the TCR alpha and TCR beta constant segments. Libraries were amplified in two PCR steps, with sample barcodes and sequencing adapters added in the second step. Libraries were sequenced on Illumina HiSeq 2500 (2x100 bp) or NovaSeq (2x150 bp). Processing in the source paper ran as follows. MIGEC was used to demultiplex reads and collapse the reads into UMI consensus sequences, and MiXCR was used for V(D)J alignment. Using edgeR on replicate PBMC samples, clonotypes were called vaccine-responding if FDR was below 0.01 and the log2 fold change was above 5 up to day 15. Each bulk clonotype received a CD4 or CD8 identity based on whether the sequenced CD4 or CD8 repertoire contained that clonotype at higher abundance. The public reads were reanalyzed by TCRdb: fastp trimming at Q25, MiXCR alignment, in-frame beta chains only. Rows are unified per CDR3 protein, each entry keeping the most common DNA and genes. The V and J calls were not made by the authors but by TCRdb's processing. This sample is represented by 150,000 to 200,000 distinct CDR3 sequences; 6.2% of them were singletons. The ten largest clones add up to about 2.7% of the sample.

Spanning cysteine to phenylalanine, the CDR3 consists of 16 amino acids. Left in the record is the CDR3 DNA by itself, 48 bases read in frame from the first base. V is shortened by 5 bases, J by 4 bases, and the region joining them spans 19 bases. The germline V gene provides CDR1 SGHTA and CDR2 FQGNSA. This sample's treatment or condition label indicates: live attenuated yellow fever vaccine strain. A standard Ficoll-Paque protocol was used to isolate PBMCs from peripheral blood. CD4 and CD8 T-cell fractions were isolated with Dynabeads CD4 and CD8 positive selection kits. RNA was extracted with TriZol from bulk PBMCs, CD4 and CD8 fractions, and dextramer-positive and dextramer-negative fractions. Regarding this clonotype: It lacks a known antigen. The input lacks base qualities; no much larger clone sits a single base away.

The sample consisted of CD4+ T cells sorted from PBMCs, taken on the day of the first yellow fever vaccination. This clonotype originated in a man younger than 30 who received the YFV17D yellow fever vaccine. The chain is assembled from TRBV7-2 and TRBJ2-3, with TRBD2 as a weak D call on 6 bases. The DNA reads TGTGCCAGCAGCGTACTGGGGTGGGGGGTGTCAGATACGCAGTATTTT. Translated, this gives CASSVLGWGVSDTQYF.